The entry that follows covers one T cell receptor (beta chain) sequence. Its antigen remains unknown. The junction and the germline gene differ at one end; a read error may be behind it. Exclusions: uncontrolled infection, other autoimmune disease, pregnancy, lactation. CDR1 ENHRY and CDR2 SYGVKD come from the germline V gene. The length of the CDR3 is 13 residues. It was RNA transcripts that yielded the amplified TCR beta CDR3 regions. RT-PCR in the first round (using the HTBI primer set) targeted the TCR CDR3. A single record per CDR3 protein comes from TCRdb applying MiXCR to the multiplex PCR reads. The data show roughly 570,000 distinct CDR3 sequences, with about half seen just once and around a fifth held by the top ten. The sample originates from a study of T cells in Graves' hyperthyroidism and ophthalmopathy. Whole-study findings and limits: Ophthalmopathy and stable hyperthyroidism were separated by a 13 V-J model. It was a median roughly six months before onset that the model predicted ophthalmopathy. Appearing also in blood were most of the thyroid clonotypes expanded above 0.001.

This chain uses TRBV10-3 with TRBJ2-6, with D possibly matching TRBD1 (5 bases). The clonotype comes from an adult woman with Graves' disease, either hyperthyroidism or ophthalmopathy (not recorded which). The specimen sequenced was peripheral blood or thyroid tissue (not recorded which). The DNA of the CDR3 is TGTGCCATCAAAAGGGGTGGGGACAACGTCCTGACTTTC. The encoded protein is CAIKRGGDNVLTF.